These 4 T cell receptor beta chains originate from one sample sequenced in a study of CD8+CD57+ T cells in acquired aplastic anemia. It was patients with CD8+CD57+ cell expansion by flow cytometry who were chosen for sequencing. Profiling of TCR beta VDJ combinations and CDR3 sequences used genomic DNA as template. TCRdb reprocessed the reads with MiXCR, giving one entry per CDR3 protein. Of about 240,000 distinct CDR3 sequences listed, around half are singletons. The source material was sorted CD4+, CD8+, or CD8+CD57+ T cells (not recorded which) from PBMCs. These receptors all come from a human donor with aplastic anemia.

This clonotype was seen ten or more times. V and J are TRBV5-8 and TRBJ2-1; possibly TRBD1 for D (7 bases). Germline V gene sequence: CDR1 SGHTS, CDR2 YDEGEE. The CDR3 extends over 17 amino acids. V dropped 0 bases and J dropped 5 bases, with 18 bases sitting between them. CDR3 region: CASSLGIAGGINNEQFF. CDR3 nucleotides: TGTGCCAGCAGCTTGGGAATCGCAGGGGGGATAAACAATGAGCAGTTCTTC.

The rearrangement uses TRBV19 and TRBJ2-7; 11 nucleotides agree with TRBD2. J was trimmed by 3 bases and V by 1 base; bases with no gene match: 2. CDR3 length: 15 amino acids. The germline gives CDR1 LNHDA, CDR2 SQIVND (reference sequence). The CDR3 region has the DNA TGTGCCAGTAGTATAGGAGGGACTAGCGGCTACGAGCAGTACTTC. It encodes CASSIGGTSGYEQYF.

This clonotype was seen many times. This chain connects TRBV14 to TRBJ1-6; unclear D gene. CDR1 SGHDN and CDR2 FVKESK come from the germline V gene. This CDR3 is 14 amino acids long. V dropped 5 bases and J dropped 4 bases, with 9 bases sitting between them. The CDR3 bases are TGTGCCAGCAGCGCTACCCAGTATAATTCACCCCTCCACTTT. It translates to CASSATQYNSPLHF.

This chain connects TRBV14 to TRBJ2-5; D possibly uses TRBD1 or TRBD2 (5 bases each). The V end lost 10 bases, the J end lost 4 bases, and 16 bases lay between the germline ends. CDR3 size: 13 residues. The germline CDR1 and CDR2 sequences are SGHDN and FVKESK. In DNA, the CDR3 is TGTGCCACCAGTGAGGCAGGGACAGAGACCCAGTACTTC. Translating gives CATSEAGTETQYF.